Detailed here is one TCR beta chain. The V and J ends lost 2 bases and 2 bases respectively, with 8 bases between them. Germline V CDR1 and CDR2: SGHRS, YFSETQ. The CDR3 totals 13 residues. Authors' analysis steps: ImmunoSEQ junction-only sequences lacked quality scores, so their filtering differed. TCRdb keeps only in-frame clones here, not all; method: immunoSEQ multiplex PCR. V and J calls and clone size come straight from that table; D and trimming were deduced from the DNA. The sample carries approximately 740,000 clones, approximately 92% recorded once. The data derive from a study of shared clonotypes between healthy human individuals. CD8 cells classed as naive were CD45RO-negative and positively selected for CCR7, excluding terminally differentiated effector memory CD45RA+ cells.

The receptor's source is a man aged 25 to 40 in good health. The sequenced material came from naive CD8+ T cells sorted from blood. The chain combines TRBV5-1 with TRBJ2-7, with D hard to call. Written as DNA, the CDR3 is TGCGCCAGCAGCTTTCTGGGGACCTACGAGCAGTACTTC. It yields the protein CASSFLGTYEQYF.